These T cell receptor beta chains were read from a single sample in a study of CD8+ T cells in alopecia areata. Only in-frame clones appear in the TCRdb table, and some are missing; sequencing was by immunoSEQ multiplex PCR. Altogether some 190,000 clones are present, 45% to 65% being singletons, with the ten largest covering around 0.69%. Here the sequenced sample was CD4+ T cells sorted from blood, taken at week 4, from a patient treated with tofacitinib. The receptors here all came from a human donor with alopecia areata. Each CDR3 is given with its conserved first and last residue. The D gene is left open where the match is weak. Size values are once, few and many counts, or a class for expanded clones, and some rows have none.

- | TRBJ2-1 | TRBV7-3 | - | CASSLRDSSYNEQFF | TGTGCCAGCAGCTTAAGAGACAGCAGCTACAATGAGCAGTTCTTC
- | TRBJ2-2 | TRBV9 | - | CASSVGANTGELFF | TGTGCCAGCAGCGTAGGGGCTAACACCGGGGAGCTGTTTTTT
- | TRBJ2-1 | TRBV6-1 | TRBD2 | CASSSPPTSGKQFF | TGTGCCAGCAGTTCGCCTCCGACTAGCGGAAAGCAGTTCTTC
- | TRBJ2-7 | TRBV7-8 | TRBD2 | CASSIGTSGRKESYEQYF | TGTGCCAGCAGCATCGGGACTAGCGGGAGGAAAGAATCCTACGAGCAGTACTTC
few | TRBJ2-3 | TRBV28 | - | CASSPGGPTRDTQYF | TGTGCCAGCAGCCCTGGGGGGCCCACCCGAGATACGCAGTATTTT
once | TRBJ2-5 | TRBV9 | - | CASSVGGTISQETQYF | TGTGCCAGCAGCGTAGGGGGGACCATTTCTCAAGAGACCCAGTACTTC
- | TRBJ2-7 | TRBV29-1 | TRBD1 | CSVEEGQSEQYF | TGCAGCGTTGAAGAGGGACAGAGCGAGCAGTACTTC
- | TRBJ1-1 | TRBV5-6 | - | CASSSMEMRVTAFF | TGTGCCAGCAGCTCCATGGAAATGAGAGTAACGGCTTTCTTT
- | TRBJ1-3 | TRBV7-9 | - | CASSRTVSGNTIYF | TGTGCCAGCAGCCGGACGGTCTCTGGAAACACCATATATTTT
- | TRBJ2-1 | TRBV5-4 | - | CASSRDPFTGNEQFF | TGTGCCAGCAGCCGGGACCCTTTCACGGGCAATGAGCAGTTCTTC
- | TRBJ2-1 | TRBV5-4 | TRBD2 | CASSLVERDYNEQFF | TGTGCCAGCAGCTTGGTCGAGCGGGATTACAATGAGCAGTTCTTC
- | TRBJ1-2 | TRBV9 | TRBD1 | CASSSRQGQEGYTF | TGTGCCAGCAGCTCGCGACAGGGACAGGAGGGCTACACCTTC
- | TRBJ2-2 | TRBV29-1 | TRBD2 | CSAAGGQTGELFF | TGCAGCGCGGCGGGAGGGCAAACCGGGGAGCTGTTTTTT
few | TRBJ2-7 | TRBV27 | TRBD1 | CASTGQGAYEQYF | TGTGCCAGCACCGGACAGGGGGCCTACGAGCAGTACTTC
- | TRBJ1-1 | TRBV30 | TRBD1 | CASRAGTGAPDTEAFF | TGTGCCTCCCGAGCCGGGACAGGGGCGCCCGATACTGAAGCTTTCTTT
- | TRBJ2-3 | TRBV15 | TRBD2 | CATSRDQPSGFTDTQYF | TGTGCCACCAGCAGAGATCAGCCTAGCGGCTTCACAGATACGCAGTATTTT
once | TRBJ2-4 | TRBV12-2 | - | CASRLAAPELAKNIQYF | TGTGCAAGTCGCTTAGCCGCGCCCGAGTTAGCCAAAAACATTCAGTACTTC
few | TRBJ2-7 | TRBV5-1 | - | CASSLRPDSYEQYF | TGCGCCAGCAGCTTACGTCCCGACTCCTACGAGCAGTACTTC
- | TRBJ2-5 | TRBV4-3 | - | CASSQDQGAAETQYF | TGCGCCAGCAGCCAAGATCAAGGGGCTGCCGAGACCCAGTACTTC
- | TRBJ2-1 | TRBV18 | TRBD2 | CASSPRTSGPSGYNRNEQFF | TGTGCCAGCTCACCACGGACTAGCGGACCCTCTGGGTATAATCGGAATGAGCAGTTCTTC
- | TRBJ1-5 | TRBV6-5 | - | CASSKSGYSNQPQHF | TGTGCCAGCAGTAAATCAGGGTATAGCAATCAGCCCCAGCATTTT
- | TRBJ1-2 | TRBV30 | - | CAWSVQGAYGYTF | TGTGCCTGGAGTGTACAGGGCGCCTATGGCTACACCTTC
- | TRBJ2-5 | TRBV29-1 | - | CSVSLGGGGETQYF | TGCAGCGTTAGTCTGGGGGGCGGCGGGGAGACCCAGTACTTC
few | TRBJ2-1 | TRBV29-1 | - | CSVAQIQGPGNEQFF | TGCAGCGTTGCCCAGATCCAGGGCCCGGGGAATGAGCAGTTCTTC
- | TRBJ2-3 | TRBV9 | TRBD2 | CASTSGSTDTQYF | TGTGCCAGCACTAGCGGGAGTACAGATACGCAGTATTTT
- | TRBJ2-2 | TRBV6-1 | - | CASSANNINTGELFF | TGTGCCAGCAGCGCAAATAACATTAACACCGGGGAGCTGTTTTTT
few | TRBJ1-5 | TRBV4-3 | - | CASSQDDLLGNQPQHF | TGCGCCAGCAGCCAAGACGACCTCCTGGGCAATCAGCCCCAGCATTTT
- | TRBJ1-2 | TRBV6-1 | - | CASSEGWESYTF | TGTGCCAGCAGTGAAGGGTGGGAGAGCTACACCTTC
- | TRBJ1-5 | TRBV7-2 | - | CASSFAGSQPQHF | TGTGCCAGCAGCTTTGCTGGGAGTCAGCCCCAGCATTTT
- | TRBJ1-3 | TRBV30 | - | CAWSVAGTGNTIYF | TGTGCCTGGAGTGTGGCCGGGACGGGAAACACCATATATTTT
- | TRBJ2-5 | TRBV6-6 | TRBD2 | CASRPGLAPGQETQYF | TGTGCCAGCAGGCCCGGACTAGCCCCAGGGCAAGAGACCCAGTACTTC
- | TRBJ1-2 | TRBV19 | TRBD1 | CASSFRDRDGGYTF | TGTGCCAGTAGCTTCCGGGACAGGGATGGTGGCTACACCTTC
- | TRBJ1-1 | TRBV7-2 | - | CASSRAGVNTEAFF | TGTGCCAGCAGCCGGGCAGGGGTGAACACTGAAGCTTTCTTT
- | TRBJ2-7 | TRBV6-5 | - | CASRRGAVSEQYF | TGTGCCAGCAGACGAGGGGCCGTCTCCGAGCAGTACTTC
- | TRBJ2-3 | TRBV7-2 | - | CASSLSSLDTQYF | TGTGCCAGCAGCTTGAGCAGCCTGGATACGCAGTATTTT
few | TRBJ1-1 | TRBV30 | - | CACGTNTEAFF | TGTGCCTGCGGAACGAACACTGAAGCTTTCTTT